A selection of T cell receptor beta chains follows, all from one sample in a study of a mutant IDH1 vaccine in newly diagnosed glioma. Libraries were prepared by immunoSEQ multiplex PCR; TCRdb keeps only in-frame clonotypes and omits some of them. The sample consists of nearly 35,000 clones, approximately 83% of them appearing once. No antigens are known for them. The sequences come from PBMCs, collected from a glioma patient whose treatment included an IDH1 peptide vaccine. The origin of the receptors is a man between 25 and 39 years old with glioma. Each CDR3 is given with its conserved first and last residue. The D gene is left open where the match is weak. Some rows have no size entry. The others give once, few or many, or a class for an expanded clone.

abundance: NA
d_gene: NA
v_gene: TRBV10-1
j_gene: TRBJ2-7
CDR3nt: TGCGCCAGCAGTGGAAGTAGCTCGGGCGAGCAGTACTTC
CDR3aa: CASSGSSSGEQYF

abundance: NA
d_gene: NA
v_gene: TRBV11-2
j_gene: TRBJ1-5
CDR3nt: TGTGCCAGCAGCCGAACAGGGTCGGGTTCTCAGCCCCAGCATTTT
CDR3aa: CASSRTGSGSQPQHF

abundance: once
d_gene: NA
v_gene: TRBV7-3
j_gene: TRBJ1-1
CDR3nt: TGTGCCAGCAGCTTAACAGGGGAGGCCACTGAAGCTTTCTTT
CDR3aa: CASSLTGEATEAFF

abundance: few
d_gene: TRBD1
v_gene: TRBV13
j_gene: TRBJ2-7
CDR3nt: TGTGCCAGCAGCTCCTACAGGGGTAAACCCTACGAGCAGTACTTC
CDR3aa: CASSSYRGKPYEQYF

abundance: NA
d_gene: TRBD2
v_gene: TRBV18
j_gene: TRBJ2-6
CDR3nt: TGTGCCAGCTCACCACCAGCGGGGGGCCGCTCTGGGGCCAACGTCCTGACTTTC
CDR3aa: CASSPPAGGRSGANVLTF

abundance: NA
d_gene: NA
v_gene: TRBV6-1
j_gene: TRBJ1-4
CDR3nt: TGTGCCAGCAGAGCGCAGGCTGCAACTAATGAAAAACTGTTTTTT
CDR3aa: CASRAQAATNEKLFF

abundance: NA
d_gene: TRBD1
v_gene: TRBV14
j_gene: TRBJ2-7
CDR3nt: TGTGCCAGCAGCCTCGGAAGGACAGGGCAATACGAGCAGTACTTC
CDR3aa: CASSLGRTGQYEQYF

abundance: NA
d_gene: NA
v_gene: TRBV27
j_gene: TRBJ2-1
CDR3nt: TGTGCCAGCAGTTCCCCGGTCAGTAGCGACTATGAGCAGTTCTTC
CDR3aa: CASSSPVSSDYEQFF

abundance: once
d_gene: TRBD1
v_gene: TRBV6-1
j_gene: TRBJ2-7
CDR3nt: TGTGCCAGCAGTCTGACAGGGACCGACGAGCAGTACTTC
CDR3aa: CASSLTGTDEQYF

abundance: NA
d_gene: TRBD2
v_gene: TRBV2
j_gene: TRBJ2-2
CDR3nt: TGTGCCAGCAGAGCGACTAGCGGGATAGTCGGGGAGCTGTTTTTT
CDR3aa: CASRATSGIVGELFF

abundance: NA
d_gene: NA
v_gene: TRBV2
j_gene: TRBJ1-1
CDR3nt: TGTGCCAGCAGTCTACGAAGGTACACTGAAGCTTTCTTT
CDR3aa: CASSLRRYTEAFF

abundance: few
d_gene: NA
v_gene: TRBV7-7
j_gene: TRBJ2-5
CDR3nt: TGTGCCAGCAGCTTAGGGGCAGGGGACGAGACCCAGTACTTC
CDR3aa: CASSLGAGDETQYF

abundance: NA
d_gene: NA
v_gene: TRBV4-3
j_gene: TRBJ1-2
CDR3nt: TGCGCCAGCAGCCAACGGACACTTAACTATGGCTACACCTTC
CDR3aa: CASSQRTLNYGYTF

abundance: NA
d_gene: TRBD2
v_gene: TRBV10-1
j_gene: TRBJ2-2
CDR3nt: TGCGCCAGCAGTGAGAGTAAGCGAGCGGGGTTCCTGTTTTTT
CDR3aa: CASSESKRAGFLFF

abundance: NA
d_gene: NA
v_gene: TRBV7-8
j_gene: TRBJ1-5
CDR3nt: TGTGCCAGCAGCTTAGATCGGGGTGGGAGCAATCAGCCCCAGCATTTT
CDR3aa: CASSLDRGGSNQPQHF

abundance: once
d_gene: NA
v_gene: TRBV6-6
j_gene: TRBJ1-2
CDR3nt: TGTGCCAGCAGATCGGGGGGCGGCTTGGATGGCTACACCTTC
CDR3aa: CASRSGGGLDGYTF

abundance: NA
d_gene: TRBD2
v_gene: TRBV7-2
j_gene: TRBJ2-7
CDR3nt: TGTGCCAGCAGCAAGCGGGCCCCAACTAGCGCCGACTACGAGCAGTACTTC
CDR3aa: CASSKRAPTSADYEQYF

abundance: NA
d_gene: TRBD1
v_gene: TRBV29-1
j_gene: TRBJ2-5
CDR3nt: TGCAGCGTTGCAGGGGGAAGGGAGACCCAGTACTTC
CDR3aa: CSVAGGRETQYF

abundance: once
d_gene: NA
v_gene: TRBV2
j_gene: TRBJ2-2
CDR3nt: TGTGCCAGCAGTAGGACGGATAACACCGGGGAGCTGTTTTTT
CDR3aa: CASSRTDNTGELFF

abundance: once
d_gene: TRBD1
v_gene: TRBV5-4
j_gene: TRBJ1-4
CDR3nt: TGTGCCAGCAGCCCAGGGGGTGGGGTAACTAATGAAAAACTGTTTTTT
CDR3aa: CASSPGGGVTNEKLFF

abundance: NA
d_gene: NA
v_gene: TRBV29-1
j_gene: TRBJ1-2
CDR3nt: TGCAGCGTTGACCCCCAGGGAAATTCGGGTGGCTACACCTTC
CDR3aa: CSVDPQGNSGGYTF

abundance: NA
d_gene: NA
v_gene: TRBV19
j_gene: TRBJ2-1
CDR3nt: TGTGCCAGTAGCGTCCAAAGGGGTGAGCAGTTCTTC
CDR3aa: CASSVQRGEQFF

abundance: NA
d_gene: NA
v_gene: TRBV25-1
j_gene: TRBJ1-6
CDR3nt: TGTGCCAGCAGTGCCACAGGGAGGGGTAATTCACCCCTCCACTTT
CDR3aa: CASSATGRGNSPLHF

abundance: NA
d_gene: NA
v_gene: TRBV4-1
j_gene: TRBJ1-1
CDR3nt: TGCGCCAGCAGCCAAGGTCTGGGGAGCAACACTGAAGCTTTCTTT
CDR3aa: CASSQGLGSNTEAFF

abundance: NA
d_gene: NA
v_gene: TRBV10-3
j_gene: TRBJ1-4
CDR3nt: TGTGCCATCAGTGACAGGGGTGTCGGTGAAAAACTGTTTTTT
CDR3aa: CAISDRGVGEKLFF

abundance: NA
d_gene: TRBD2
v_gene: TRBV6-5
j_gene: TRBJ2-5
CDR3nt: TGTGCCAGCAGTTCCCCCCTAGCGGGGGGGAGAGAGACCCAGTACTTC
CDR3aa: CASSSPLAGGRETQYF

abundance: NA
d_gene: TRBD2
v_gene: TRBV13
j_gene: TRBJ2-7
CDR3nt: TGTGCCAGCAGCCCAGGACTAGCGGGAGGGCGCTACGAGCAGTACTTC
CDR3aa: CASSPGLAGGRYEQYF

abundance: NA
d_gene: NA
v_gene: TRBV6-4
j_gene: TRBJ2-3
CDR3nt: TGTGCCAGCAGAGAACAGGGAAGAGGAGGAGATACGCAGTATTTT
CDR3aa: CASREQGRGGDTQYF

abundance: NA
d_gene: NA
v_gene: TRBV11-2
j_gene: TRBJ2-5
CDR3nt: TGTGCCAGCAGCAGGAGGGGGCAGAGGAGAGAGACCCAGTACTTC
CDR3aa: CASSRRGQRRETQYF

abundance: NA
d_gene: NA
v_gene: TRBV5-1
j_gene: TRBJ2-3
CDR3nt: TGCGCCAGCAGCTTGGACACAGGGATAACAGATACGCAGTATTTT
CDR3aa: CASSLDTGITDTQYF

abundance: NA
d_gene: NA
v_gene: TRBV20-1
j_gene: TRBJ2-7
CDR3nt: TGCAGTGCTAGAGATCGCGAGCAGTACTTC
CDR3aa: CSARDREQYF

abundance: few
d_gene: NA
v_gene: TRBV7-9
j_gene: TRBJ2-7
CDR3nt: TGTGCCAGCAGCCCGATCGCCTACGAGCAGTACTTC
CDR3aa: CASSPIAYEQYF

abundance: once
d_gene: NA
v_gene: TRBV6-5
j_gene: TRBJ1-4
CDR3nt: TGTGCCAGCAGTTACTCCGGAGGAGTAAATGAAAAACTGTTTTTT
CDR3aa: CASSYSGGVNEKLFF

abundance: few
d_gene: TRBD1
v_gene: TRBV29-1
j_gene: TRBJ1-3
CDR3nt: TGCAGCGTGCAGACAGGGGGCTTTGTCGCCATATATTTT
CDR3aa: CSVQTGGFVAIYF

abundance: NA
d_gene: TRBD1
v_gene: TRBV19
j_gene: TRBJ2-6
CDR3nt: TGTGCCAGTAGTATCAGGGACAGGGGGCTTGGGGCCAACGTCCTGACTTTC
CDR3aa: CASSIRDRGLGANVLTF

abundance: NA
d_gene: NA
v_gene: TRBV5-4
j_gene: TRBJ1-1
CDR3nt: TGTGCCAGCAGCCCGATGGGGGCGAACACTGAAGCTTTCTTT
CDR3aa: CASSPMGANTEAFF

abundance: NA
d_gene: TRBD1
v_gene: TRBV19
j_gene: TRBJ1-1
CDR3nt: TGTGCCAGTAGTATAAGAGGGACAGGGGGCGGCACTGAAGCTTTCTTT
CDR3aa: CASSIRGTGGGTEAFF

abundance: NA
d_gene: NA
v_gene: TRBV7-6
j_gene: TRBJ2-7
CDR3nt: TGTGCCAGCAGCTCCTCCCGTGAAGGATGGGCTAGCTCCTACGAGCAGTACTTC
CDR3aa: CASSSSREGWASSYEQYF

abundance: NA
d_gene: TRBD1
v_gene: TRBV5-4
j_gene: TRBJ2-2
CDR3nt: TGTGCCAGCAGCTGGGACAGGGACACCGGGGAGCTGTTTTTT
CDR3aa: CASSWDRDTGELFF